The sample holds many counts of the clone carrying this T cell receptor beta chain. The controls, all healthy individuals, were blood bank volunteers in Maryland, USA. Via MiXCR, TCRdb re-called the 5' RACE reads, giving one row per CDR3 protein. The sample contains roughly 38,000 distinct CDR3 sequences, 7% to 8% of which appear only once. This specimen comes from a study of neurological immune-mediated disorders. V lost 0 bases, J lost 5 bases, and 9 bases stayed unmatched. The CDR3 contains 16 residues. Per germline, CDR1 ENHRY and CDR2 SYGVKD. The specimen sequenced was PBMCs. This rearrangement joins TRBV10-3 to TRBJ2-5; 7 nucleotides agree with TRBD1. The clonotype originates from a middle-aged woman in good health. As DNA, the CDR3 is TGTGCCATCAGTGAGTCGGGACAAGGGGGCCGCGAGACCCAGTACTTC. As protein: CAISESGQGGRETQYF.